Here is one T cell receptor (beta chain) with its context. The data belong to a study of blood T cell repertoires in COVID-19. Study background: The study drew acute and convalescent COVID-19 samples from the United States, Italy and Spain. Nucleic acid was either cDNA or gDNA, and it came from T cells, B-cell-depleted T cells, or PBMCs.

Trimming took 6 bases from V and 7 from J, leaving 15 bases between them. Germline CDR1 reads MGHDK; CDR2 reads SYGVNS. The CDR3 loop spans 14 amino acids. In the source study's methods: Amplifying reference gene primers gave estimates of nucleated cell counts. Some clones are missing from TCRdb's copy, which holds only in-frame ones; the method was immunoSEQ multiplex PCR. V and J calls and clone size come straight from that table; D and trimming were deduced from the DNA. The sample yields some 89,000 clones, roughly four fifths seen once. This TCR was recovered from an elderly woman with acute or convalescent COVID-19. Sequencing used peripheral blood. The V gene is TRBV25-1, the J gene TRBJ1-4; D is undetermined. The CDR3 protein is CASRVQFRIEKLFF. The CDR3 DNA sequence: TGTGCCAGCAGGGTACAGTTCCGTATTGAAAAACTGTTTTTT.